These 29 T cell receptor beta chains were all obtained from the same sample, sequenced in a study of T cell repertoires in cytomegalovirus infection. For these TCRs, the target antigens are not known. MiXCR, applied by TCRdb to the reads, yields one record per CDR3 protein. The sample shows about 830,000 distinct CDR3 sequences, 32% of them seen only once. The input for sequencing was cultured CD8+ T cells from PBMCs, taken from culture after CMV antigen stimulation. These TCRs come from a human donor in good health (CMV status not recorded). Some clones in this sample may be carry-over from other donors' samples.

This clonotype came up a few times. V is TRBV4-1 and J is TRBJ1-2; D remains unclear. Trimming took 1 base from V and 6 from J, leaving 9 bases between them. Germline CDR1 MGHRA, CDR2 YSYEKL. This CDR3 is 13 amino acids long. The chain's CDR3 is CASSQGVVDGYTF. DNA of the CDR3: TGCGCCAGCAGCCAAGGGGTTGTAGATGGCTACACCTTC.

This clonotype has ten or more counts. The chain carries TRBV7-2 and TRBJ2-1; D ambiguous. The germline V gene has CDR1 SGHTA and CDR2 FQGNSA. The length of the CDR3 is 13 residues. Between the trimmed V and J ends, which lost 5 bases and 3 bases, there was a span of 8 bases. The CDR3 DNA reads as TGTGCCAGCAGCCGGGCATACTACAATGAGCAGTTCTTC. Protein sequence: CASSRAYYNEQFF.

This chain connects TRBV6-2 or TRBV6-3 to TRBJ2-5; no firm D call. In germline, CDR1 is MNHEY, CDR2 SVGEGT. This CDR3 region has 14 residues. Trimming cost V 4 bases and J 3 bases, with 12 bases left between them. The CDR3 nucleotides read TGTGCCAGCAGTTTGCCCCGTGGCGAAGAGACCCAGTACTTC. Translation gives CASSLPRGEETQYF.

The V and J genes are TRBV2 and TRBJ2-7, with 7 bases fitting TRBD1. Unmatched junction bases numbered 14, after V lost 4 bases and J lost 2 bases. CDR1 SNHLY and CDR2 FYNNEI come from the germline V gene. This CDR3 contains 17 residues. CDR3 in amino acids: CASSGGPFTGTAYEQYF. CDR3 DNA: TGTGCCAGCAGTGGGGGCCCTTTTACCGGGACAGCCTACGAGCAGTACTTC.

The chain employs TRBV6-5 and TRBJ1-2, with 8 bases aligning to TRBD1. The V and J ends lost 7 bases and 3 bases, in that order; junction bases with no gene match: 10. This CDR3 has 15 amino acids. The germline CDR1 and CDR2 sequences are MNHEY and SVGAGI. The DNA for the CDR3 is TGTGCCAGCACCCTTACCCAGGGGGCAGACTATGGCTACACCTTC. Translation gives CASTLTQGADYGYTF.

This clonotype was seen repeatedly, ten times or more. The rearrangement links TRBV7-2 to TRBJ1-5; 7 bases are a match to TRBD1. J lost 0 bases, V lost 1 base, and 6 bases had no gene match. This CDR3 region has 17 residues. Germline assignment: CDR1 SGHTA and CDR2 FQGNSA. CDR3 residues: CASSLVGGGFSNQPQHF. CDR3 DNA sequence: TGTGCCAGCAGCTTAGTAGGGGGCGGATTTAGCAATCAGCCCCAGCATTTT.

This clonotype was recorded a few times. This chain links TRBV7-2 with TRBJ2-7, with TRBD2 matching 11 bases. J gave up 5 bases and V 7 bases, and 7 bases lay outside the gene matches. The germline V gene has CDR1 SGHTA and CDR2 FQGNSA. CDR3 length equals 14 residues. The CDR3 loop is CASNRLAGTHEQYF. CDR3 bases: TGTGCCAGCAACCGACTAGCGGGAACCCACGAGCAGTACTTC. The complete variable domain, with remaining parts taken from reference TRBV7-2 and TRBJ2-7, reads GAGVSQSPSNKVTEKGKDVELRCDPISGHTALYWYRQSLGQGLEFLIYFQGNSAPDKSGLPSDRFSAERTGGSVSTLTIQRTQQEDSAVYLCASNRLAGTHEQYFGPGTRLTVT.

V usage is TRBV4-1 and J usage is TRBJ2-5, with a weak D call TRBD2 (6 bases). Trimming removed 0 bases at V and 3 bases at J, with 8 bases between. The CDR3 is made up of 14 amino acids. The V gene's germline CDR1 is MGHRA and CDR2 YSYEKL. The CDR3 here is CASSQEWGEETQYF. CDR3 DNA sequence: TGCGCCAGCAGCCAAGAATGGGGGGAAGAGACCCAGTACTTC.

This clonotype was picked up a small number of times. The V gene is TRBV14, the J gene TRBJ1-4, with a weak D call TRBD1 (5 bases). V lost 4 bases, J lost 5 bases, and 14 bases lay in between. CDR1 is SGHDN and CDR2 is FVKESK in the germline V gene. The CDR3 loop spans 15 amino acids. The CDR3 coding sequence is TGTGCCAGCAGCCCACCGAGGGGCCTAAATGAAAAACTGTTTTTT. As protein: CASSPPRGLNEKLFF.

The genes are TRBV4-1 and TRBJ2-7, with 9 nucleotides matching TRBD2. V was pared by 3 bases and J by 6 bases, with 9 bases of the junction left unmatched. The CDR3 loop spans 15 amino acids. The V gene's germline CDR1 is MGHRA and CDR2 YSYEKL. The CDR3 DNA follows: TGCGCCAGCAGCCACTTTGGGACTAGCCCCTCCGAGCAGTACTTC. Translated, it gives CASSHFGTSPSEQYF.

Details on this clonotype: A much larger clone lies a single base off, so this may be a read error. The V gene is TRBV7-2, the J gene TRBJ2-7, with TRBD1 as a possible D gene (6 bases). The V gene's germline CDR1 is SGHTA and CDR2 FQGNSA. This CDR3 is built from 14 residues. The CDR3 loop reads CANSLEGGAYEQYF. CDR3 coding DNA: TGTGCCAACAGCTTAGAAGGGGGAGCCTACGAGCAGTACTTC.

This clonotype showed up just a few times. V usage is TRBV7-6 and J usage is TRBJ1-3; unclear D gene. Germline values: CDR1 SGHVS, CDR2 FNYEAQ. V shed 5 bases and J shed 0 bases, with 8 bases lying between them. This CDR3 is 14 amino acids long. The CDR3 DNA reads as TGTGCCAGCAGCCCTCGATTCTCTGGAAACACCATATATTTT. Its protein product is CASSPRFSGNTIYF.

In its sample, this clonotype was seen a few times. V gene TRBV10-3 combines with J gene TRBJ1-1; D is uncertain. The V end lost 3 bases, the J end lost 4 bases, and 15 bases lay between the germline ends. This CDR3 spans 15 amino acids. CDR1 is ENHRY, CDR2 SYGVKD, per germline. CDR3 residues: CAISDLSDWGTEAFF. CDR3 in DNA: TGTGCCATCAGTGATTTGTCAGATTGGGGCACTGAAGCTTTCTTT.

The chain is built from TRBV4-3 and TRBJ2-2; TRBD1 aligns across 7 bases. V dropped 1 base and J dropped 4; count of bases not matched to a gene: 3. Germline V CDR1 and CDR2: LGHNA, YSLEER. The CDR3 extends over 15 amino acids. CDR3 bases: TGCGCCAGCAGCCAAGCGACAGGGATCACCGGGGAGCTGTTTTTT. Translation gives CASSQATGITGELFF.

This clonotype was detected ten times or more. J is TRBJ1-5 and V is TRBV12-5, with a tentative D call TRBD1 (6 bases). The CDR3 length is 13 residues. V shed 8 bases and J shed 4 bases, with 12 bases lying between them. CDR1 and CDR2 (germline): LGHNT, FRNRAP. CDR3 sequence (DNA): TGTGCTAGTTCGACAGGTTGGAATCAGCCCCAGCATTTT. It specifies CASSTGWNQPQHF.

The chain combines TRBV4-3 with TRBJ2-1; D may be TRBD2 (6 bases). CDR3 length equals 16 residues. Trimming removed 1 base at V and 2 bases at J, with 12 bases between. The V gene's germline CDR1 is LGHNA and CDR2 YSLEER. The CDR3 coding sequence is TGCGCCAGCAGCCAAGGTGCCGGGACTCCCTACAATGAGCAGTTCTTC. This gives the protein CASSQGAGTPYNEQFF.

V is TRBV6-6 and J is TRBJ2-3; TRBD1 matches at 9 bases. V shed 0 bases, J shed 6 bases, and the junction held 4 bases outside the gene matches. In germline, CDR1 is MNHNY, CDR2 SVGAGI (reference sequence). CDR3 length equals 15 residues. The CDR3 sequence: CASSYSPDRGDTQYF. CDR3 sequence (DNA): TGTGCCAGCAGTTACTCCCCGGACAGGGGTGATACGCAGTATTTT.

The chain links TRBV7-6 to TRBJ1-1; 8 bases are shared with TRBD1. The V gene end was trimmed by 1 base and the J gene end by 1 base; junction bases not matched to a gene: 5. The CDR3 is 16 residues long. In germline, CDR1 is SGHVS, CDR2 FNYEAQ. In DNA form, the CDR3 reads TGTGCCAGCAGCTTAGTGCAGGGGGCCTGGAACACTGAAGCTTTCTTT. It translates to CASSLVQGAWNTEAFF.

This clonotype was found a few times. The chain has TRBV10-3 and TRBJ2-3; the D gene is possibly TRBD2 (6 bases). The length of the CDR3 is 16 residues. CDR1 and CDR2 (germline): ENHRY, SYGVKD. The V and J ends lost 10 bases and 0 bases respectively, with 20 bases between them. The CDR3 bases are TGTGCCACCACCTCATTCAGGGACTCTAGCACAGATACGCAGTATTTT. Protein: CATTSFRDSSTDTQYF.

The V gene is TRBV11-2, the J gene TRBJ2-2; possible D gene TRBD1, 5 bases. The CDR3 is 14 residues long. From germline, CDR1 is SGHAT and CDR2 FQNNGV. Trimming took 2 bases from V and 6 from J, leaving 10 bases between them. The CDR3 DNA is TGTGCCAGCAGCTTACCAGAAGGGGCCGGGGAGCTGTTTTTT. This sequence encodes CASSLPEGAGELFF.

The chain is built from TRBV19 and TRBJ1-6; 8 nucleotides agree with TRBD1. CDR3 length: 13 amino acids. The J segment lost 4 bases and the V segment lost 8 bases, leaving 1 base of the junction unmatched. Germline-derived CDR1 and CDR2 are LNHDA and SQIVND (reference sequence). The CDR3, as DNA: TGTGCCAGTTGGGACAGGTATAATTCACCCCTCCACTTT. This gives the protein CASWDRYNSPLHF.

This clonotype was seen a handful of times. This sequence joins TRBV9 and TRBJ2-1; D remains unclear. Trimming cost V 0 bases and J 9 bases, with 7 bases left between them. This CDR3 has 12 amino acids. Germline values: CDR1 SGDLS, CDR2 YYNGEE. The CDR3: CASSVGRGEQFF. In DNA form, the CDR3 reads TGTGCCAGCAGCGTAGGACGCGGTGAGCAGTTCTTC.

There are a few counts of this clonotype. V is TRBV6-1 and J is TRBJ2-2; 11 bases agree with TRBD1. The germline gives CDR1 MNHNS, CDR2 SASEGT. The CDR3 loop spans 14 amino acids. V was clipped by 6 bases and J by 7 bases; unmatched bases: 4. CDR3 protein: CASRDRGRDGELFF. CDR3 nucleotide sequence: TGTGCCAGCAGGGACAGGGGGCGCGACGGGGAGCTGTTTTTT.

This clonotype was seen a few times. The chain combines TRBV11-2 with TRBJ1-6; D call uncertain. The CDR3 loop spans 13 amino acids. The germline V gene encodes CDR1 SGHAT and CDR2 FQNNGV. With 1 base removed from V and 10 bases from J, the gap between germline ends came to 8 bases. The CDR3 DNA is TGTGCCAGCAGCTTAGTTCAAGGGTCACCCCTCCACTTT. Translation gives CASSLVQGSPLHF.

The V call is TRBV12-3 or TRBV12-4, the J call TRBJ1-3; D is uncertain. The V end lost 6 bases, the J end lost 3 bases, and 9 bases lay between the germline ends. This CDR3 is built from 13 residues. CDR3 amino acids: CASRPPDGNTIYF. DNA of the CDR3: TGTGCCAGCAGACCTCCGGATGGAAACACCATATATTTT.

J is TRBJ1-4 and V is TRBV6-5; D may be TRBD1 (6 bases). Germline values: CDR1 MNHEY, CDR2 SVGAGI. Trimming took 1 base from V and 5 from J, leaving 11 bases between them. The CDR3 is 15 amino acids. CDR3 sequence (DNA): TGTGCCAGCAGTTACTACGGGGGGCAGAATGAAAAACTGTTTTTT. Protein product: CASSYYGGQNEKLFF.

V and J are TRBV6-5 and TRBJ2-7; TRBD1 matches 9 bases. Germline V gene data show CDR1 as MNHEY and CDR2 as SVGAGI. V gave up 2 bases and J gave up 5 bases; unmatched junction bases: 7. CDR3 length equals 15 residues. CDR3 sequence reads: CASSYNTGGLHEQYF. The DNA for the CDR3 is TGTGCCAGCAGTTACAACACAGGGGGCCTCCACGAGCAGTACTTC.

This clonotype was counted only a few times. The CDR3 protein is CASSQAGTPLYGYTF. In nucleotides, the CDR3 is TGCGCCAGCAGCCAAGCCGGGACACCACTCTATGGCTACACCTTC. The rearrangement joins TRBV4-3 to TRBJ1-2; the D gene is possibly TRBD1 (6 bases). Trimming stripped 1 base from V and 4 bases from J, with 13 bases between. This CDR3 comprises 15 residues. Germline CDR1 reads LGHNA; CDR2 reads YSLEER.

The rearrangement joins TRBV19 to TRBJ2-2; D remains unclear. This CDR3 comprises 15 residues. The V and J ends lost 1 base and 6 bases respectively, with 12 bases between them. Germline CDR1 is LNHDA and CDR2 is SQIVND (reference sequence). CDR3 coding DNA: TGTGCCAGTAGTATAGGCGGTAGTTTTGCCGGGGAGCTGTTTTTT. This encodes CASSIGGSFAGELFF.